This T cell receptor (beta chain) was sequenced during a study of lymphopenia after photon versus proton radiotherapy. Findings and limits, study-wide: Post-nadir diversity loss with photons came from oligoclonal expansion, particularly CD8+ Temra cells. Only patients who died were analyzed for survival; proton advantage is unproven.

Some clones are missing from TCRdb's copy, which holds only in-frame ones; the method was immunoSEQ multiplex PCR. The table shows approximately 20,000 clones, with roughly nine tenths occurring only once. This clone was detected only once. Its antigen is unidentified. CDR3 length: 14 amino acids. The germline CDR1 and CDR2 sequences are SGHNT and YYREEE (reference sequence). Trimming left V 0 bases short and J 8 bases short, with 11 bases between. The sample here was peripheral blood, taken from a patient treated with proton-based radiotherapy. This rearrangement joins TRBV5-4 to TRBJ1-4; no clear D. The origin of this receptor is a man in his 70s with pancreatic cancer. For the CDR3, the DNA is TGTGCCAGCAGCTTGGGGCAGGTCGACGAAAAACTGTTTTTT. It specifies CASSLGQVDEKLFF. Full variable domain (rest looked up from reference TRBV5-4 and TRBJ1-4): ETGVTQSPTHLIKTRGQQVTLRCSSQSGHNTVSWYQQALGQGPQFIFQYYREEENGRGNFPPRFSGLQFPNYSSELNVNALELDDSALYLCASSLGQVDEKLFFGSGTQLSVL.